This is a list of T cell receptor beta chains from one sample in a study of technical replicates of blood from several donors. Clones were read by immunoSEQ multiplex PCR, and TCRdb kept only the in-frame ones, dropping some. The top ten clones hold about 4.7% of a sample with around 73,000 clones, roughly 90% of them seen once. Source material: PBMCs. Receptors originate from a human donor in good health. Some clones in this sample may be carry-over from other donors' samples. Both conserved end residues are part of each CDR3. Each record gives: V gene, clone size, J gene, D gene, CDR3 DNA, CDR3 protein. D genes are given only for firm matches. The size field is filled for only some rows; it gives once, few, many or a size class.

v_gene: TRBV2; abundance: few; j_gene: TRBJ1-5; d_gene: TRBD1; CDR3nt: TGTGCCAGCAGTAAAGCGTGGGGACAGGGCAGGAATCAGCCCCAGCATTTT; CDR3aa: CASSKAWGQGRNQPQHF
v_gene: TRBV5-1; abundance: NA; j_gene: TRBJ1-3; d_gene: NA; CDR3nt: TGCGCCAGCAGCTCGGAGGGGTCCCGTGGAAACACCATATATTTT; CDR3aa: CASSSEGSRGNTIYF
v_gene: TRBV7-6; abundance: NA; j_gene: TRBJ2-7; d_gene: TRBD2; CDR3nt: TGTGCCAGCAGCAATCTACTAGCGGGAGTTTTTTCCGAGCAGTACTTC; CDR3aa: CASSNLLAGVFSEQYF
v_gene: TRBV9; abundance: NA; j_gene: TRBJ2-5; d_gene: TRBD2; CDR3nt: TGTGCCAGCAGCGTAGTAGCGGGGGGCGGAGAGACCCAGTACTTC; CDR3aa: CASSVVAGGGETQYF
v_gene: TRBV6-5; abundance: NA; j_gene: TRBJ2-7; d_gene: TRBD1; CDR3nt: TGTGCCAGCAGTTATTCCAGGACAGGCCCCTACGAGCAGTACTTC; CDR3aa: CASSYSRTGPYEQYF
v_gene: TRBV4-1; abundance: NA; j_gene: TRBJ2-1; d_gene: NA; CDR3nt: TGCGCCAGCAGCCACCATCAGGGCGGCGGAACTTCCTACAATGAGCAGTTCTTC; CDR3aa: CASSHHQGGGTSYNEQFF
v_gene: TRBV7-2; abundance: NA; j_gene: TRBJ2-7; d_gene: TRBD1; CDR3nt: TGTGCCAGCAGCTCGGGACAGAGCTCCTACGAGCAGTACTTC; CDR3aa: CASSSGQSSYEQYF
v_gene: TRBV6-5; abundance: NA; j_gene: TRBJ1-4; d_gene: TRBD1; CDR3nt: TGTGCCAGCAAAGGGACAGGGGAAAGCGAAAAACTGTTTTTT; CDR3aa: CASKGTGESEKLFF
v_gene: TRBV30; abundance: NA; j_gene: TRBJ1-2; d_gene: NA; CDR3nt: TGTGCCTGGAGTGTAGACAATAACTATGGCTACACCTTC; CDR3aa: CAWSVDNNYGYTF
v_gene: TRBV30; abundance: few; j_gene: TRBJ1-1; d_gene: NA; CDR3nt: TGTGCCTGGAGATCGGTAGGGGCGGGAAACACTGAAGCTTTCTTT; CDR3aa: CAWRSVGAGNTEAFF
v_gene: TRBV7-6; abundance: NA; j_gene: TRBJ2-3; d_gene: NA; CDR3nt: TGTGCCAGCACCCGGACAGCTAGCACAGATACGCAGTATTTT; CDR3aa: CASTRTASTDTQYF
v_gene: TRBV5-8; abundance: NA; j_gene: TRBJ1-4; d_gene: NA; CDR3nt: TGTGCCAGCAGCCCCTCTCGGGGTCAGAATGAAAAACTGTTTTTT; CDR3aa: CASSPSRGQNEKLFF
v_gene: TRBV7-9; abundance: NA; j_gene: TRBJ1-1; d_gene: TRBD1; CDR3nt: TGTGCCAGCAGCTTCACAGGGGTTTCCGTCACTGAAGCTTTCTTT; CDR3aa: CASSFTGVSVTEAFF
v_gene: TRBV11-2; abundance: NA; j_gene: TRBJ1-6; d_gene: NA; CDR3nt: TGTGCCAGCAGCTTAGGACAAACCAATTCACCCCTCCACTTT; CDR3aa: CASSLGQTNSPLHF
v_gene: TRBV18; abundance: NA; j_gene: TRBJ2-1; d_gene: TRBD2; CDR3nt: TGTGCCAGCTCACCGGGACTAGCGGGAGCATACAATGAGCAGTTCTTC; CDR3aa: CASSPGLAGAYNEQFF
v_gene: TRBV2; abundance: NA; j_gene: TRBJ2-7; d_gene: NA; CDR3nt: TGTGCCAGCAACCTAGTGGGCGAGCAGTACTTC; CDR3aa: CASNLVGEQYF
v_gene: TRBV11-2; abundance: NA; j_gene: TRBJ1-1; d_gene: TRBD1; CDR3nt: TGTGCCAGCAGCTCAAACCGACAGGGTTTGGAAGCTTTCTTT; CDR3aa: CASSSNRQGLEAFF
v_gene: TRBV14; abundance: NA; j_gene: TRBJ2-2; d_gene: TRBD1; CDR3nt: TGTGCCAGCAGCCGCCTCGGGACAGGGGTCTCGAACACCGGGGAGCTGTTTTTT; CDR3aa: CASSRLGTGVSNTGELFF
v_gene: TRBV7-9; abundance: NA; j_gene: TRBJ1-1; d_gene: TRBD1; CDR3nt: TGTGCCAGCAGGCTAGGACAGGGACTATTGGAAAACACTGAAGCTTTCTTT; CDR3aa: CASRLGQGLLENTEAFF
v_gene: TRBV7-8; abundance: NA; j_gene: TRBJ1-2; d_gene: TRBD1; CDR3nt: TGTGCCAGCAGCTTAGGAGACAGGGGGCATGAAGGCTACACCTTC; CDR3aa: CASSLGDRGHEGYTF
v_gene: TRBV6-5; abundance: NA; j_gene: TRBJ1-2; d_gene: TRBD1; CDR3nt: TGTGCCAGCAGTTTTGACAGGGCAGCTGGCTACACCTTC; CDR3aa: CASSFDRAAGYTF
v_gene: TRBV7-9; abundance: NA; j_gene: TRBJ2-3; d_gene: TRBD2; CDR3nt: TGTGCCCGCCCTTGGGGTGGCGGGAGAGGAGCAGATACGCAGTATTTT; CDR3aa: CARPWGGGRGADTQYF
v_gene: TRBV25-1; abundance: NA; j_gene: TRBJ2-7; d_gene: NA; CDR3nt: TGTGCCAGCTCGCCCGTGGGGAGGGGGGCCTACGAGCAGTACTTC; CDR3aa: CASSPVGRGAYEQYF
v_gene: TRBV27; abundance: NA; j_gene: TRBJ1-5; d_gene: TRBD1; CDR3nt: TGTGCCAGCAGCATGACAGGGAAGAATCAGCCCCAGCATTTT; CDR3aa: CASSMTGKNQPQHF
v_gene: TRBV6-5; abundance: NA; j_gene: TRBJ1-4; d_gene: TRBD1; CDR3nt: TGTGCCAGCAGCACGACAGGGGGCCTTGAAAAACTGTTTTTT; CDR3aa: CASSTTGGLEKLFF
v_gene: TRBV6-5; abundance: NA; j_gene: TRBJ1-3; d_gene: TRBD1; CDR3nt: TGTGCCAGCAGAGGACAGGGTACCTTCGACACCATATATTTT; CDR3aa: CASRGQGTFDTIYF
v_gene: TRBV2; abundance: NA; j_gene: TRBJ2-7; d_gene: TRBD2; CDR3nt: TGTGCCAGCAGTACTAGCGGAGTCACGTTAGAGCACTTC; CDR3aa: CASSTSGVTLEHF
v_gene: TRBV7-2; abundance: NA; j_gene: TRBJ2-7; d_gene: TRBD2; CDR3nt: TGTGCCAGCCGACTACCCCGCCCCCAGGGAGGGGAGCAGTACTTC; CDR3aa: CASRLPRPQGGEQYF
v_gene: TRBV5-4; abundance: NA; j_gene: TRBJ1-2; d_gene: TRBD1; CDR3nt: TGTGCCAGCAGCCCGGGACAGGGGGCAATCGGACGTGGCTACACCTTC; CDR3aa: CASSPGQGAIGRGYTF